The 30 T cell receptor beta chains listed next were all sequenced from one sample in a study of CD8 T cells in ankylosing spondylitis. One entry per CDR3 protein results from TCRdb running MiXCR on the 5' RACE reads. In the table there are 700,000 to 850,000 distinct CDR3 sequences, about 11% of which are singletons. Study-wide findings and caveats: Ankylosing spondylitis blood appeared to carry a characteristic TCR beta motif of roughly eight highly homologous variants.

These TCRs are of unknown antigen specificity. The sequencing input was blood, either unsorted or a sorted T cell fraction (not recorded which). These receptors all come from a male donor with ankylosing spondylitis.

V usage is TRBV7-2 and J usage is TRBJ2-1; 13 nucleotides line up with TRBD2. CDR1 SGHTA and CDR2 FQGNSA come from the germline V gene. The CDR3 has 16 amino acids. V dropped 4 bases and J dropped 10; count of bases not matched to a gene: 10. In DNA form, the CDR3 reads TGTGCCAGCAGCTCCCAATCGACTAGCGGGAGGCCAGAGCAGTTCTTC. As protein: CASSSQSTSGRPEQFF.

This clonotype was found a few times. The chain recombines TRBV18 with TRBJ1-5, with 9 positions matching TRBD1. The ends lost 2 bases at V and 8 bases at J; junction bases unmatched: 4. The CDR3 contains 14 residues. The germline gives CDR1 KGHSH, CDR2 LQKENI. The CDR3, as DNA: TGTGCCAGCTCACCAGACAGGGGGTATGAGCCCCAGCATTTT. This translates into CASSPDRGYEPQHF.

This clonotype was seen more than once but under ten times. The J gene is TRBJ1-5, the V gene TRBV28, with D possibly TRBD1 on 5 matching bases. Trimming cost V 5 bases and J 5 bases, with 22 bases left between them. Germline CDR1 MDHEN, CDR2 SYDVKM. There are 17 residues in the CDR3. The CDR3 is CASSRLRRVSYYQPQHF. CDR3 DNA sequence: TGTGCCAGCAGTAGACTTCGCAGGGTCTCTTACTATCAGCCCCAGCATTTT.

This chain links TRBV5-1 with TRBJ2-1, with D unclear. The CDR3 totals 13 residues. Per the germline V gene, CDR1 is SGHRS and CDR2 is YFSETQ. The ends were cut back, 0 bases at V and 7 bases at J, with 8 bases in the middle. The CDR3 region is CASSLESVNEQFF. The DNA for the CDR3 is TGCGCCAGCAGCTTGGAGTCTGTTAATGAGCAGTTCTTC.

This clonotype appeared a few times. The chain combines TRBV6-2 or TRBV6-3 with TRBJ1-1; D gene ambiguous. The ends were cut back, 2 bases at V and 7 bases at J, with 11 bases in the middle. CDR1 and CDR2 from the germline V gene are MNHEY and SVGEGT. The CDR3 is made up of 13 amino acids. CDR3 nucleotides: TGTGCCAGCAGTTACGGTGCGTGGCGTGAAGCTTTCTTT. This encodes CASSYGAWREAFF.

This clonotype was seen a few times. The genes are TRBV5-1 and TRBJ2-1; D could derive from TRBD1 or TRBD2 (5 bases each). The CDR3 has 17 amino acids. From germline, CDR1 is SGHRS and CDR2 YFSETQ. V lost 2 bases, J lost 5 bases, and 20 bases lay in between. CDR3 loop: CASSLVVGPRGDNEQFF. The CDR3 DNA is TGCGCCAGCAGCTTAGTAGTGGGGCCGAGGGGAGACAATGAGCAGTTCTTC.

The CDR3 here is CASSPNPPSGVSTDTQYF. CDR3 nucleotide sequence: TGTGCCAGCAGCCCCAACCCTCCTAGCGGGGTTAGCACAGATACGCAGTATTTT. The gene calls are TRBV4-2 and TRBJ2-3; 9 bases align to TRBD2. The V segment lost 4 bases and the J segment 0 bases; nucleotides outside the gene matches: 11. In germline, CDR1 is LGHNA, CDR2 YNFKEQ. The CDR3 is 18 residues long.

The chain carries TRBV20-1 and TRBJ2-3; D is possibly TRBD1 (6 bases). V lost 6 bases to trimming and J lost 3 bases, with 16 bases between them. Germline values: CDR1 DFQATT, CDR2 SNEGSKA (reference sequence). This CDR3 spans 14 amino acids. The CDR3 nucleotides read TGCAGTGCCGCCCACAGGGAACTAACAGATACGCAGTATTTT. The encoded protein is CSAAHRELTDTQYF.

The genes are TRBV15 and TRBJ2-3; TRBD1 matches at 11 bases. CDR1 and CDR2 from the germline V gene are LNHNV and YYDKDF (reference sequence). Losses at the gene ends were 7 bases for V and 5 bases for J; bases not matched to a gene: 8. The CDR3 loop spans 15 amino acids. The CDR3 region has the DNA TGTGCCACCACCGGGACAGGGGGAACCCTAGATACGCAGTATTTT. It specifies CATTGTGGTLDTQYF.

This clonotype showed up many times. The chain uses TRBV20-1 and TRBJ1-2; the D is unclear. Per the germline V gene, CDR1 is DFQATT and CDR2 is SNEGSKA (reference sequence). The CDR3 totals 13 residues. Trimming stripped 3 bases from V and 6 bases from J, with 14 bases between. The CDR3 DNA reads TGCAGTGCTAGCCCAGGTGCCTCGAATGGCTACACCTTC. Protein product: CSASPGASNGYTF.

This clonotype was found many times. For the CDR3, the DNA is TGTGCCAGCAACCCGGGACAAAGCGGATTAAGTCAGCCCCAGCATTTT. As protein: CASNPGQSGLSQPQHF. The chain has TRBV12-3 or TRBV12-4 and TRBJ1-5, with D perhaps matching TRBD1 (6 bases). V was cut by 7 bases and J by 6 bases, with 22 bases left in between. The CDR3 loop spans 16 amino acids.

This clonotype was seen more than once but under ten times. The chain is built from TRBV20-1 and TRBJ1-1; weak D call: TRBD1 (6 bases). The CDR3 loop spans 13 amino acids. Germline values: CDR1 DFQATT, CDR2 SNEGSKA (reference sequence). V dropped 2 bases and J dropped 1 base, with 8 bases sitting between them. The CDR3 loop is CSARRDTNTEAFF. In DNA, the CDR3 is TGCAGTGCTAGACGGGACACGAACACTGAAGCTTTCTTT.

This clonotype has more than one count but fewer than ten. The genes are TRBV20-1 and TRBJ2-7, with TRBD1 as a possible D gene (6 bases). The germline V gene encodes CDR1 DFQATT and CDR2 SNEGSKA (reference sequence). Trimming removed 1 base from V and 5 bases from J, with 15 bases in between. The CDR3 is 14 amino acids. Written as DNA, the CDR3 is TGCAGTGCTAGAGCGGGTGGGGGCGTCCACGAGCAGTACTTC. Protein product: CSARAGGGVHEQYF.

The V call is TRBV3-1, the J call TRBJ2-7, with D maybe TRBD2 (5 bases). CDR3 length: 15 residues. CDR1 and CDR2 (germline): LGHDT, YNNKEL (reference sequence). Trimming left V 4 bases short and J 0 bases short, with 13 bases between. CDR3 nucleotides: TGTGCCAGCAGCCGGAGGAGAACCAGCTCCTACGAGCAGTACTTC. Residues: CASSRRRTSSYEQYF.

This clonotype has more than one count but fewer than ten. The V gene is TRBV20-1, the J gene TRBJ1-1, with a weak D call TRBD1 (5 bases). CDR1 is DFQATT, CDR2 SNEGSKA, per germline (reference sequence). This CDR3 has 14 amino acids. Trimming removed 3 bases from V and 4 bases from J, with 15 bases in between. The CDR3 sequence is CSARTAGEFTEAFF. The CDR3 nucleotides are TGCAGTGCTAGGACAGCGGGGGAGTTCACTGAAGCTTTCTTT.

This chain uses TRBV12-3 or TRBV12-4 with TRBJ2-7; 7 bases agree with TRBD2. CDR3 length equals 15 residues. Trimming removed 4 bases from V and 7 bases from J; junction bases left unmatched: 13. The CDR3, as DNA: TGTGCCAGCAGTTCCCAGCGGGACCTGTTCGATGAGCAGTACTTC. Translation: CASSSQRDLFDEQYF.

This clonotype was detected many times. The chain employs TRBV5-1 and TRBJ2-3; D uncertain. Germline lookup yields CDR1 SGHRS and CDR2 YFSETQ. The length of the CDR3 is 13 residues. The germline V and J ends were trimmed by 0 bases and 8 bases, with 10 bases remaining between them. The CDR3 bases are TGCGCCAGCAGCTTGGACTCGGGCGGTACGCAGTATTTT. It encodes CASSLDSGGTQYF.

V and J are TRBV12-2 and TRBJ1-1; the listed D gene, TRBD1, was not tested against the DNA. TRBV12-2 has pseudogene status. The length of the CDR3 is 17 residues. CDR3: CASRQRGGKKMNTEAFF. CDR3 DNA: TGTGCAAGTCGTCAACGTGGGGGCAAAAAAATGAACACTGAAGCTTTCTTT.

This clonotype was detected only a few times. The chain uses TRBV5-1 and TRBJ2-1; D is ambiguous. Germline V gene sequence: CDR1 SGHRS, CDR2 YFSETQ. V was trimmed by 4 bases and J by 5 bases, leaving 10 bases between them. There are 13 residues in the CDR3. Here the CDR3 reads CASSPLLNNEQFF. Here the CDR3 DNA reads TGCGCCAGCAGCCCCTTATTAAACAATGAGCAGTTCTTC. Supplemented by reference TRBV5-1 and TRBJ2-1, the full variable domain reads KAGVTQTPRYLIKTRGQQVTLSCSPISGHRSVSWYQQTPGQGLQFLFEYFSETQRNKGNFPGRFSGRQFSNSRSEMNVSTLELGDSALYLCASSPLLNNEQFFGPGTRLTVL.

The chain employs TRBV29-1 and TRBJ1-3; D is unclear. The CDR3 totals 13 residues. Trimming removed 7 bases from V and 0 bases from J, with 10 bases in between. Germline V gene lookup returns CDR1 SQVTM and CDR2 ANQGSEA. This chain's CDR3 is CSGRPGSGNTIYF. In nucleotides, the CDR3 is TGCAGCGGAAGACCGGGCTCTGGAAACACCATATATTTT. Full variable domain (missing parts from reference TRBV29-1 and TRBJ1-3): SAVISQKPSRDICQRGTSLTIQCQVDSQVTMMFWYRQQPGQSLTLIATANQGSEATYESGFVIDKFPISRPNLTFSTLTVSNMSPEDSSIYLCSGRPGSGNTIYFGEGSWLTVV.

In DNA, the CDR3 is TGTGCCAGCGCCAGGGCCGCTACGAACACCGGGGAGCTGTTTTTT. Protein: CASARAATNTGELFF. This chain joins TRBV7-2 and TRBJ2-2; D may be TRBD1 (5 bases). Germline V gene lookup returns CDR1 SGHTA and CDR2 FQGNSA. Trimming stripped 8 bases from V and 0 bases from J, with 13 bases between. The CDR3 runs 15 residues.

This clonotype has ten or more counts. The chain uses TRBV6-2 or TRBV6-3 and TRBJ1-1; perhaps TRBD1 as D (5 bases). Germline assignment: CDR1 MNHEY and CDR2 SVGEGT. The V and J ends lost 0 bases and 7 bases respectively, with 9 bases between them. The CDR3 loop spans 13 amino acids. The CDR3 coding sequence is TGTGCCAGCAGTTACTCGCGGCAGGGTGAAGCTTTCTTT. Translation gives CASSYSRQGEAFF.

The chain links TRBV10-3 to TRBJ1-6; D possibly corresponds to TRBD1 (5 bases). Deletions cut 3 bases from V and 7 bases from J, with 10 bases between. In germline, CDR1 is ENHRY, CDR2 SYGVKD. CDR3 length: 14 residues. The CDR3 spells CAISEGVSNSPLHF. CDR3 sequence (DNA): TGTGCCATCAGTGAAGGGGTGTCAAATTCACCCCTCCACTTT.

The V call is TRBV7-2, the J call TRBJ2-1, with D tentatively TRBD2 (6 bases). Germline CDR1 and CDR2: SGHTA and FQGNSA. V shed 5 bases and J shed 0 bases, with 17 bases lying between them. The CDR3 is made up of 17 amino acids. In nucleotides, the CDR3 is TGTGCCAGCAGCCTCCGGGACTTCCCTAGCTCCTACAATGAGCAGTTCTTC. It translates to CASSLRDFPSSYNEQFF. The complete variable domain, with remaining parts taken from reference TRBV7-2 and TRBJ2-1, reads GAGVSQSPSNKVTEKGKDVELRCDPISGHTALYWYRQSLGQGLEFLIYFQGNSAPDKSGLPSDRFSAERTGGSVSTLTIQRTQQEDSAVYLCASSLRDFPSSYNEQFFGPGTRLTVL.

This clonotype came up many times. This rearrangement joins TRBV10-3 to TRBJ2-7; possible D gene TRBD2, 6 bases. There are 14 residues in the CDR3. Trimming removed 7 bases at V and 2 bases at J, with 15 bases between. Looked up from germline, CDR1 is ENHRY and CDR2 is SYGVKD. In nucleotides, the CDR3 is TGTGCCATCAATGAAAAAGGAGGGACCTACGAGCAGTACTTC. This gives the protein CAINEKGGTYEQYF.

The sample holds a few counts of this clonotype. The V and J genes are TRBV6-1 and TRBJ1-5; D gene unclear. V dropped 6 bases and J dropped 6 bases, with 18 bases sitting between them. CDR3 length equals 15 residues. The germline V gene has CDR1 MNHNS and CDR2 SASEGT. The CDR3 region has the DNA TGTGCCAGCAGCCCCGGGAGGTCCGAAGGTCAGCCCCAGCATTTT. It is translated as CASSPGRSEGQPQHF.

J is TRBJ2-1 and V is TRBV5-1, with 13 bases fitting TRBD2. CDR3 size: 16 residues. V shed 4 bases and J 9 bases; nucleotides not matched to a gene: 10. CDR1 and CDR2 (germline): SGHRS, YFSETQ. CDR3 region: CASSPELAGGPGEQFF. The CDR3 DNA reads as TGCGCCAGCAGCCCCGAACTAGCGGGAGGGCCCGGTGAGCAGTTCTTC. Variable domain in full (rest from reference TRBV5-1 and TRBJ2-1): KAGVTQTPRYLIKTRGQQVTLSCSPISGHRSVSWYQQTPGQGLQFLFEYFSETQRNKGNFPGRFSGRQFSNSRSEMNVSTLELGDSALYLCASSPELAGGPGEQFFGPGTRLTVL.

A few counts support this clonotype. This CDR3 reads CASSKAMVFQETQYF. CDR3 nucleotide sequence: TGTGCCAGCAGCAAAGCAATGGTTTTCCAAGAGACCCAGTACTTC. The J gene is TRBJ2-5, the V gene TRBV5-5, with D unclear. This CDR3 comprises 15 residues. Germline CDR1 reads SGHKS; CDR2 reads YYEKEE (reference sequence). V lost 4 bases and J lost 1, with 14 bases in between.

Notes on this clonotype: Sequence at one end of the junction differs from germline and may be a read error. This CDR3 reads CSAGETGVDEQYF. The CDR3 bases are TGCAGTGCTGGAGAGACAGGGGTGGACGAGCAGTACTTC. V and J are TRBV20-1 and TRBJ2-7, with 8 nucleotides matching TRBD1. From germline, CDR1 is DFQATT and CDR2 SNEGSKA (reference sequence). This CDR3 has 13 residues.

This clonotype was recorded a few times. The V and J genes are TRBV4-2 and TRBJ2-2; no firm D call. Per the germline V gene, CDR1 is LGHNA and CDR2 is YNFKEQ. The length of the CDR3 is 14 residues. V lost 2 bases and J 5 bases, leaving 9 bases between the germline ends. The CDR3 DNA reads TGTGCCAGCAGCCAAAGGTGGAGTACCGGGGAGCTGTTTTTT. Its protein product is CASSQRWSTGELFF.